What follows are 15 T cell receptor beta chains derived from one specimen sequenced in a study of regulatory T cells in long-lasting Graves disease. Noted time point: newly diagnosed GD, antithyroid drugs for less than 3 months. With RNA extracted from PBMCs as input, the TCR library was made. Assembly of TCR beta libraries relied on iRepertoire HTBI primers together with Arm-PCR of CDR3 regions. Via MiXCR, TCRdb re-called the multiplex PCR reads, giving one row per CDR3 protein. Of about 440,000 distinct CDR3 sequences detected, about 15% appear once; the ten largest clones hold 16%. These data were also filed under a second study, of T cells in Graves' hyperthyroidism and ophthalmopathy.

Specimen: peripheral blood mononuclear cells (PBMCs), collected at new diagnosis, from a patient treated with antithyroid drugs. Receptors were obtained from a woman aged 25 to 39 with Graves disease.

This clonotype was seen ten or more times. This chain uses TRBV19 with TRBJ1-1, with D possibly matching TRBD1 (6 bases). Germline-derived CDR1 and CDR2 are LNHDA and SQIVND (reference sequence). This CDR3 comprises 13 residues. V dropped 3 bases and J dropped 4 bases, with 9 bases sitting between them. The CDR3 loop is CASSIGRGTEAFF. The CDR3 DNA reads TGTGCCAGTAGTATTGGCAGGGGCACTGAAGCTTTCTTT.

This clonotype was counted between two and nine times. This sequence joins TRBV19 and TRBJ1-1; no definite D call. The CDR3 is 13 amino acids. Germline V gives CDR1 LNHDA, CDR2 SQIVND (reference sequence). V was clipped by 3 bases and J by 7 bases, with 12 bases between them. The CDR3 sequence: CASSIAQNLEAFF. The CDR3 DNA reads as TGTGCCAGTAGTATTGCCCAGAACCTTGAAGCTTTCTTT.

This CDR3 is CASSAQTGTAYNEQFF. The CDR3 DNA is TGTGCCAGCAGCGCTCAGACCGGGACAGCATACAATGAGCAGTTCTTC. The chain links TRBV9 to TRBJ2-1; TRBD1 aligns across 7 bases. Germline V gives CDR1 SGDLS, CDR2 YYNGEE. Trimming at V came to 3 bases and at J to 4 bases, leaving 10 bases not matched to a gene. CDR3 length equals 16 residues.

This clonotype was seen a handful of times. Here the CDR3 DNA reads TGTGCCAGCAGCCCCCCCTCCCTTTGGCGGGAGACGACAGATACGCAGTATTTT. It codes for CASSPPSLWRETTDTQYF. This chain connects TRBV7-2 to TRBJ2-3; 7 bases match TRBD2. The V and J ends lost 5 bases and 3 bases, in that order; junction bases with no gene match: 17. CDR1 is SGHTA and CDR2 is FQGNSA in the germline V gene. This CDR3 has 18 residues.

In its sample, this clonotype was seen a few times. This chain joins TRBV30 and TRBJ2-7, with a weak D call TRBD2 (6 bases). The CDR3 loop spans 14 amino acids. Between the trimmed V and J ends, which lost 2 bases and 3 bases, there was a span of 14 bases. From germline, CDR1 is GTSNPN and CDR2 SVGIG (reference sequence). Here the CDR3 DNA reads TGTGCCTGGAGTAAGGGGAGGATATACTACGAGCAGTACTTC. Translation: CAWSKGRIYYEQYF.

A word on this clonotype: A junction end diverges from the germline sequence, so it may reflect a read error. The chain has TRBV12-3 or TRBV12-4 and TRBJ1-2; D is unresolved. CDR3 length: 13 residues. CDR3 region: CASSLTENCGYTF. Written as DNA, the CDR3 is TGTGCCAGCAGTCTTACAGAGAACTGTGGCTACACCTTC.

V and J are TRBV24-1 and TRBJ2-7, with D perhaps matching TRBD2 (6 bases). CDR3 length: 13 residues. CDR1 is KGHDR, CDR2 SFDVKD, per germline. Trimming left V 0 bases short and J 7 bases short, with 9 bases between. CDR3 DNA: TGTGCCACCAGTGATTTGGGGGAGGAGGAGCAGTACTTC. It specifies CATSDLGEEEQYF.

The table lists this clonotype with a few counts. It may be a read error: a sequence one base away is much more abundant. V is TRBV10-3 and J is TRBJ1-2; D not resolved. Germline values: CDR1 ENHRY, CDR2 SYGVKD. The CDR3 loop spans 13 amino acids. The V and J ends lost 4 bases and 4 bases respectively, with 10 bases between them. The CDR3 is CAISGAGTYGYTF. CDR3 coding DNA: TGTGCCATCAGTGGTGCAGGAACCTATGGCTACACCTTC.

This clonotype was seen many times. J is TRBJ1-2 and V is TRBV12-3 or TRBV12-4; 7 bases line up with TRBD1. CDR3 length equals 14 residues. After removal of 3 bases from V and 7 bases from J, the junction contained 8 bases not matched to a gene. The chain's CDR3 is CASSFRQGVFGYTF. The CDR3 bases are TGTGCCAGCAGTTTTAGGCAGGGGGTTTTTGGCTACACCTTC.

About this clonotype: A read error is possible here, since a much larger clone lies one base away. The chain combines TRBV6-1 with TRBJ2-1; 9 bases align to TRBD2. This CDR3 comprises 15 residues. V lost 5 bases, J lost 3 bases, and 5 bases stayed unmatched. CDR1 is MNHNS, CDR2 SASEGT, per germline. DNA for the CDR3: TGTGCCAGCAGTCCCTTAGCGGGAGTCTACAATGAGCAGTTCTTC. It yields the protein CASSPLAGVYNEQFF.

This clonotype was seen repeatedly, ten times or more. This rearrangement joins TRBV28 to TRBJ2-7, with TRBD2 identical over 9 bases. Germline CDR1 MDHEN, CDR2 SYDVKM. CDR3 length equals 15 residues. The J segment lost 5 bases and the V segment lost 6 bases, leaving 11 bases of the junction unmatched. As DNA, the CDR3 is TGTGCCAGCAGCCGCCCGGCGGGAGGGAGAGACGAGCAGTACTTC. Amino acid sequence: CASSRPAGGRDEQYF.

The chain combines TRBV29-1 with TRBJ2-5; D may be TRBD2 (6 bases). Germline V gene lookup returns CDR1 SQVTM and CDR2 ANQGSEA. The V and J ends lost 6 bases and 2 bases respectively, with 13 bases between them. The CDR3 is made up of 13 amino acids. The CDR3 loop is CSVSPGVQETQYF. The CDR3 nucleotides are TGCAGCGTGAGTCCGGGGGTACAAGAGACCCAGTACTTC.

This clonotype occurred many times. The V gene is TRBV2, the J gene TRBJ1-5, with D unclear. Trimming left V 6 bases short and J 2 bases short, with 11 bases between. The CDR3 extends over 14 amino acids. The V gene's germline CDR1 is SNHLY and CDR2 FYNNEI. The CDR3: CASSLELGNQPQHF. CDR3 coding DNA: TGTGCCAGCAGCTTGGAGTTGGGCAATCAGCCCCAGCATTTT.

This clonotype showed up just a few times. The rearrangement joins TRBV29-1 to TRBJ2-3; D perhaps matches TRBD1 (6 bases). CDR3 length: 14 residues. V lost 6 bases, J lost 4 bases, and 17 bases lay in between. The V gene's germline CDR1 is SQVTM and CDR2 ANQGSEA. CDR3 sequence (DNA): TGCAGCGTAACCGACAGGACGAGAGCAGATACGCAGTATTTT. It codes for CSVTDRTRADTQYF.

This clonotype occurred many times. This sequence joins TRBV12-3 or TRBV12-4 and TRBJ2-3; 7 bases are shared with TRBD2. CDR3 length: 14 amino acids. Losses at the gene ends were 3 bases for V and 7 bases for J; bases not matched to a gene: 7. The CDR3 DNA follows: TGTGCCAGCAGTTTTACGACTAGCCCATATACGCAGTATTTT. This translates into CASSFTTSPYTQYF.